A selection of T cell receptor beta chains follows, all from one sample in a study of blood T cells in healthy people across ages. Via MiXCR, TCRdb re-called the 5' RACE reads, giving one row per CDR3 protein. The data contain approximately 2,000,000 distinct CDR3 sequences, more than 35% of them singletons. The sample comprised blood. The receptor source for this set is a human donor in good health. The CDR3 runs from the conserved cysteine through the conserved F or W. A D gene is named only where the DNA matches it firmly. Only part of the rows carry a size: once, few, many, or a class if the clone is expanded.

>TRBV12-3/TRBV12-4|.|TRBJ1-4|many
TGTGCCAGCAGTTTTTTGTTATCGGCGCTGCGGTCAACTAATGAAAAACTGTTTTTT
CASSFLLSALRSTNEKLFF
>TRBV4-2|TRBD2|TRBJ2-7|.
TGTGCCGGCAGCCAAGGTCTTACTAGCGGGAGGAACTACGAGCAGTACTTC
CAGSQGLTSGRNYEQYF
>TRBV20-1|TRBD1|TRBJ1-2|.
TGCAGTGCTACGGGGGACAGGGTGCCCTATGGCTACACCTTC
CSATGDRVPYGYTF
>TRBV29-1|TRBD1|TRBJ2-1|few
TGCAGCGTTGGACCCCAGGGGGTCTACAATGAGCAGTTCTTC
CSVGPQGVYNEQFF
>TRBV10-3|TRBD1|TRBJ1-6|few
TGTGCCATCACTCTGGGACAGGGCTCACCCCTCCACTTT
CAITLGQGSPLHF
>TRBV29-1|TRBD1|TRBJ1-2|.
TGCAGCGTTGTTGGGGTCCGGGACAGGGCGACTAACTATGGCTACACCTTC
CSVVGVRDRATNYGYTF
>TRBV4-2|TRBD2|TRBJ2-7|.
TGTGCCAGCAGCGAGAGTGGCGGGGGAATCTACGAGCAGTACTTC
CASSESGGGIYEQYF
>TRBV13|.|TRBJ1-2|many
TGTGCCAGCAGCCCATCAGGGTCGGTCTATGGCTACACCTTC
CASSPSGSVYGYTF
>TRBV29-1|.|TRBJ2-5|many
TGCAGCGTTGAAGCTGACAGTCGGGGTGGACATGCGGAGACCCAGTACTTC
CSVEADSRGGHAETQYF
>TRBV20-1|TRBD1|TRBJ2-7|few
TGCAGTGCTAGAGATAGTGTTCGGCCTGGACAGGGATTTGAGGTCTACGAGCAGTACTTC
CSARDSVRPGQGFEVYEQYF
>TRBV4-2|.|TRBJ1-2|.
TGTGCCAGCAGCCAAGAAGAGACCGGCGGGGGATATGGCTACACCTTC
CASSQEETGGGYGYTF
>TRBV2|TRBD1|TRBJ2-4|few
TGTGCCAGCAGTAGGGACAGGGTTACGGAGGAGCAGTACTTC
CASSRDRVTEEQYF
>TRBV6-6|TRBD1|TRBJ2-7|.
TGTGCCAGCAGTTACCACCCGGGACAGGGAGTTTTGTACGAGCAGTACTTC
CASSYHPGQGVLYEQYF
>TRBV5-1|TRBD1|TRBJ1-2|few
TGCGCCAGCAGCAAACAGGGGGATGACTATGGCTACACCTTC
CASSKQGDDYGYTF
>TRBV12-3/TRBV12-4|.|TRBJ1-1|.
TGTGCCAGCAGTACACACCGAAACACTGAAGCTTTCTTT
CASSTHRNTEAFF
>TRBV30|TRBD1|TRBJ1-6|.
TGTGCCTGGAGCGGACAGGGTAAATCACCCCTCCACTTT
CAWSGQGKSPLHF
>TRBV7-2|.|TRBJ2-1|few
TGTGCCAGCAGCTGGCGAGGGTCCTACAATGAGCAGTTCTTC
CASSWRGSYNEQFF
>TRBV7-3|TRBD2|TRBJ2-1|.
TGTGCCAACAGGGGCATAGCGGGGGGAAATGAGCAGTTCTTC
CANRGIAGGNEQFF
>TRBV5-1|TRBD1|TRBJ2-5|.
TGCGCCAGCAGCAGTGGGACAGGGGCAGAGACCCAGTACTTC
CASSSGTGAETQYF
>TRBV20-1|TRBD1|TRBJ2-3|many
TGCAGTGCTCCTGACAGGGGGCAAGGGGATACGCAGTATTTT
CSAPDRGQGDTQYF
>TRBV20-1|.|TRBJ1-1|.
TGCAGTGCTAGAGATATGGACATGAACACTGAAGCTTTCTTT
CSARDMDMNTEAFF
>TRBV20-1|.|TRBJ2-5|.
TGCAGTGCTAGAGATCTCGGCGTCCGCTTCCAAGAGACCCAGTACTTC
CSARDLGVRFQETQYF
>TRBV29-1|.|TRBJ2-5|.
TGCAGCCCCTTATTTAACTTCGAGACCCAGTACTTC
CSPLFNFETQYF
>TRBV9|TRBD1|TRBJ2-7|few
TGTGCCAGCAGCGCCACAGGGGGTCAGGGCATGGGGATTTACGAGCAGTACTTC
CASSATGGQGMGIYEQYF
>TRBV29-1|TRBD1|TRBJ2-3|once
TGCAGCGTTGAAGATGAGGACAGGGTTCTCACAGATACGCAGTATTTT
CSVEDEDRVLTDTQYF
>TRBV20-1|TRBD2|TRBJ2-1|.
TGCAGTGCTAGAGATGAAGCGGGGGGTCCCTACAATGAGCAGTTCTTC
CSARDEAGGPYNEQFF
>TRBV20-1|.|TRBJ2-7|few
TGCAGTGCTAGCCTTGTCGGGGGCCTTTCCTACGAGCAGTACTTC
CSASLVGGLSYEQYF
>TRBV12-3/TRBV12-4|TRBD2|TRBJ2-3|.
TGTGCCAGCAGTTACAGGACTAGCCTAATTAGCACAGATACGCAGTATTTT
CASSYRTSLISTDTQYF